The 14 T cell receptor beta chains below were found in one sample sequenced in a study of T cells in Graves' hyperthyroidism and ophthalmopathy. RNA transcripts provided the source from which TCR beta CDR3 regions were amplified. A first-round RT-PCR of the TCR CDR3 used the HTBI primer set. In TCRdb, the multiplex PCR reads were re-called with MiXCR into one record per CDR3 protein. In the table there are 500,000 to 600,000 distinct CDR3 sequences, roughly 45% of which are singletons. Input material: peripheral blood or thyroid tissue (not recorded which). These receptors all stem from an adult woman with Graves' disease, either hyperthyroidism or ophthalmopathy (not recorded which).

This clonotype has ten or more counts. J is TRBJ2-5 and V is TRBV4-2; 9 positions agree with TRBD1. The CDR3 covers 15 residues. Trimming at V came to 3 bases and at J to 1 base, leaving 3 bases not matched to a gene. The germline V gene has CDR1 LGHNA and CDR2 YNFKEQ. In DNA, the CDR3 is TGTGCCAGCAGCCAGACAGGGGGGTCCCAAGAGACCCAGTACTTC. Translating it yields CASSQTGGSQETQYF.

There are a few counts of this clonotype. This chain links TRBV28 with TRBJ1-1; TRBD1 agrees at 7 bases. The CDR3 length is 13 residues. The V gene end was trimmed by 5 bases and the J gene end by 10 bases; junction bases not matched to a gene: 10. The germline V gene encodes CDR1 MDHEN and CDR2 SYDVKM. Here the CDR3 DNA reads TGTGCCAGCAGTACGGGACAGACGAAGGGAGCTTTCTTT. It is translated as CASSTGQTKGAFF. Together with reference TRBV28 and TRBJ1-1, the CDR3 gives the full variable domain: DVKVTQSSRYLVKRTGEKVFLECVQDMDHENMFWYRQDPGLGLRLIYFSYDVKMKEKGDIPEGYSVSREKKERFSLILESASTNQTSMYLCASSTGQTKGAFFGQGTRLTVV.

The chain has TRBV6-6 and TRBJ1-1; TRBD1 agrees at 9 bases. The CDR3 contains 14 residues. CDR1 and CDR2 from the germline V gene are MNHNY and SVGAGI (reference sequence). V gave up 6 bases and J gave up 4 bases; unmatched junction bases: 6. CDR3 protein: CASSPGQGSTEAFF. The CDR3 region has the DNA TGTGCCAGCAGCCCGGGACAGGGAAGCACTGAAGCTTTCTTT.

There are many counts of this clonotype. The chain couples TRBV5-1 to TRBJ1-6; tentatively, D is TRBD1 (6 bases). This CDR3 spans 15 amino acids. Germline V lookup: CDR1 SGHRS, CDR2 YFSETQ. V lost 4 bases, J lost 5 bases, and 13 bases lay in between. Here the CDR3 reads CASSRAGQNNSPLHF. The CDR3 nucleotides read TGCGCCAGCAGCCGGGCTGGACAGAATAATTCACCCCTCCACTTT.

J is TRBJ1-4 and V is TRBV7-9, with no clear D. The ends were cut back, 5 bases at V and 12 bases at J, with 16 bases in the middle. Per the germline V gene, CDR1 is SEHNR and CDR2 is FQNEAQ (reference sequence). The CDR3 is 13 amino acids. CDR3 amino acids: CASSPGLGKELFF. CDR3 nucleotide sequence: TGTGCCAGCAGCCCGGGCCTGGGCAAGGAACTGTTTTTT.

The genes are TRBV7-3 and TRBJ1-1; D is perhaps TRBD1 (5 bases). Germline V gene lookup returns CDR1 SGHTA and CDR2 FQGTGA. Trimming removed 5 bases from V and 3 bases from J, with 13 bases in between. The CDR3 extends over 14 amino acids. Written as DNA, the CDR3 is TGTGCCAGCAGCACCCCCGGAGGGGACACTGAAGCTTTCTTT. This gives the protein CASSTPGGDTEAFF.

The table lists this clonotype with many counts. The V gene is TRBV6-5, the J gene TRBJ1-2, with D possibly matching TRBD1 (6 bases). Germline values: CDR1 MNHEY, CDR2 SVGAGI. This CDR3 has 14 residues. V was shortened by 6 bases and J by 3 bases, with 14 bases between the two germline ends. The CDR3 here is CASRGQTGDYGYTF. CDR3 DNA sequence: TGTGCCAGCAGAGGACAGACTGGGGACTATGGCTACACCTTC.

V usage is TRBV6-6 and J usage is TRBJ2-7; D remains ambiguous. This CDR3 has 16 residues. Between the trimmed V and J ends, which lost 0 bases and 2 bases, there was a span of 14 bases. Germline assignment: CDR1 MNHNY and CDR2 SVGAGI (reference sequence). As DNA, the CDR3 is TGTGCCAGCAGTTACTCGAGAGTAACGGTGACCTACGAGCAGTACTTC. It yields the protein CASSYSRVTVTYEQYF.

V and J are TRBV10-1 and TRBJ2-7; 14 nucleotides line up with TRBD2. J lost 7 bases, V lost 7 bases, and 6 bases had no gene match. The CDR3 is made up of 14 amino acids. Germline V gene sequence: CDR1 WNHNN, CDR2 SYGVQD (reference sequence). The CDR3 sequence: CASTGTSGSGEQYF. In DNA form, the CDR3 reads TGCGCCAGCACCGGGACTAGCGGGAGCGGGGAGCAGTACTTC.

V is TRBV7-2 and J is TRBJ1-1; D is unresolved. The ends were cut back, 5 bases at V and 10 bases at J, with 17 bases in the middle. Germline V lookup: CDR1 SGHTA, CDR2 FQGNSA. The CDR3 covers 13 residues. The CDR3 DNA reads as TGTGCCAGCAGCCAAGATCAATATTTAAGAGCTTTCTTT. This gives the protein CASSQDQYLRAFF.

This clonotype was seen a few times. V gene TRBV20-1 combines with J gene TRBJ2-7; 7 bases are a match to TRBD1. The V segment lost 0 bases and the J segment 2 bases; nucleotides outside the gene matches: 7. This CDR3 spans 15 amino acids. Per germline, CDR1 DFQATT and CDR2 SNEGSKA (reference sequence). This CDR3 is CSARDQNRGPYEQYF. DNA of the CDR3: TGCAGTGCTAGAGATCAGAACAGGGGCCCCTACGAGCAGTACTTC.

The rearrangement links TRBV29-1 to TRBJ1-3; D is undetermined. The CDR3 runs 15 residues. The ends were cut back, 0 bases at V and 2 bases at J, with 11 bases in the middle. Germline CDR1 reads SQVTM; CDR2 reads ANQGSEA. CDR3 sequence reads: CSVEDHGFPGNTIYF. As DNA, the CDR3 is TGCAGCGTTGAAGATCACGGCTTTCCTGGAAACACCATATATTTT.

This clonotype was recorded many times. The J gene is TRBJ2-7, the V gene TRBV6-5, with 10 bases fitting TRBD2. J was trimmed by 6 bases and V by 6 bases; bases with no gene match: 8. The CDR3 consists of 14 residues. The germline gives CDR1 MNHEY, CDR2 SVGAGI. This chain's CDR3 is CASRNLGLAFEQYF. CDR3 sequence (DNA): TGTGCCAGCAGGAACCTGGGACTAGCGTTCGAGCAGTACTTC.

This clonotype was recorded at least ten times. The rearrangement joins TRBV19 to TRBJ1-5; 9 positions match TRBD1. CDR3 length: 15 residues. Germline V gene data show CDR1 as LNHDA and CDR2 as SQIVND (reference sequence). With V trimmed by 9 bases and J by 0 bases, 6 bases remained unmatched. Here the CDR3 reads CASVQGARSNQPQHF. Here the CDR3 DNA reads TGTGCCAGCGTACAGGGGGCGCGTAGCAATCAGCCCCAGCATTTT.